The present T cell receptor beta chain was sequenced within a study of shared clonotypes between healthy human individuals. Broader study findings: The study found lower generation probabilities in non-shared clonotypes than in those shared by all four donors. Exclusively blood specimens were collected; tissue repertoires likely differ.

Worth noting for this clone: Its target is unknown.

The investigators split CD4+ cells into a CD45RA+ naive subset and a CD45RA-negative memory subset. It was at deep level that the assay was run. Here immunoSEQ multiplex PCR was the method, and the copy in TCRdb shows in-frame clones only, minus some. The sample has 2 million to 2.5 million clones, over 90% seen once; the top ten hold 0.39%. CDR1 and CDR2 (germline): SGHTA, FQGNSA. The germline V and J ends were trimmed by 0 bases and 0 bases, with 9 bases remaining between them. The CDR3 length is 16 residues. The chain couples TRBV7-2 to TRBJ2-1; possibly TRBD2 for D (5 bases). The TCR was taken from a man younger than 35 in good health. Some clones in this sample may be carry-over from other donors' samples. Input material: naive CD4+ T cells from PBMCs. Sample subset: CD45RA+ positively selected. This chain's CDR3 is CASSLAAESSYNEQFF. For the CDR3, the DNA is TGTGCCAGCAGCTTAGCAGCGGAGAGCTCCTACAATGAGCAGTTCTTC.